What follows describes a single T cell receptor (beta chain). Its antigen is not identified. Looked up from germline, CDR1 is SGDLS and CDR2 is YYNGEE. The CDR3 length is 15 residues. With V trimmed by 2 bases and J by 8 bases, 4 bases remained unmatched. The data originate from a study of OX40 agonist ivuxolimab in advanced cancers. Study-wide results and limits: Which antigen the expanded peripheral T cells recognized is unknown.

Some clones are missing from TCRdb's copy, which holds only in-frame ones; the method was immunoSEQ multiplex PCR. This table has tens of thousands of clones, 84% appearing once. The material sequenced was CD4+ or CD8+ T cells sorted from blood, taken in a trial of the OX40 agonist ivuxolimab. The chain is built from TRBV9 and TRBJ2-1, with 13 bases matching TRBD2. This TCR came from an adult with an advanced solid tumor such as melanoma, head and neck, liver or kidney cancer. CDR3 DNA: TGTGCCAGCAGCGTGGGGACTAGCGGGATACATGAGCAGTTCTTC. It codes for CASSVGTSGIHEQFF.